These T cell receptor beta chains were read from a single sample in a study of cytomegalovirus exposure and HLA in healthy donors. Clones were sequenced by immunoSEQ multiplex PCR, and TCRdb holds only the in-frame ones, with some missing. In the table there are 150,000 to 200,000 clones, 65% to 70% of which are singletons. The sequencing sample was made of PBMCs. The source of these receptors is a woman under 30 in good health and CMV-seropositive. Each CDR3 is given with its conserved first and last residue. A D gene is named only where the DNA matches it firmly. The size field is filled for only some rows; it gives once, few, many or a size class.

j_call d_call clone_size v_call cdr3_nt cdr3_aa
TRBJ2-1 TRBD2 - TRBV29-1 TGCAGCGCCTCGGGGGGTACTAGCGGGAGACAGAATGAGCAGTTCTTC CSASGGTSGRQNEQFF
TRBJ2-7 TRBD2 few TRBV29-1 TGCAGCGTTGCTGCTAGCGGGGGATCCTACGAGCAGTACTTC CSVAASGGSYEQYF
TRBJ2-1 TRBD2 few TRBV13 TGTGCCAGCAGCCTCCCGGTAGCGGGGGACAATGAGCAGTTCTTC CASSLPVAGDNEQFF
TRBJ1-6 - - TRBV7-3 TGTGCCAGCAGCCGATCAGAGACAAATTCACCCCTCCACTTT CASSRSETNSPLHF
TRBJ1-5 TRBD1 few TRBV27 TGTGCCAGCAGCAGAAGCGGACAGGGGTTATGGCAGCCCCAGCATTTT CASSRSGQGLWQPQHF
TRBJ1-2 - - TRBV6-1 TGTGCCAGCAGTGAAGCGAACAGGGTCGGCTACACCTTC CASSEANRVGYTF
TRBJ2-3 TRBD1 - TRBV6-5 TGTGCCAGCCGACAGGGGGCAGATACGCAGTATTTT CASRQGADTQYF
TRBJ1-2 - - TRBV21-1 TGTGCCAGCGCCCGCATAAGACTGAGTGGCTACACCTTC CASARIRLSGYTF
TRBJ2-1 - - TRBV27 TGTGCCAGCAGTCCAGCTCAGGAATACTCCTACAATGAGCAGTTCTTC CASSPAQEYSYNEQFF
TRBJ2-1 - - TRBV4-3 TGCGCCAGCAGCCAAGGTGCGGGCGGTCCCGGCAATGAGCAGTTCTTC CASSQGAGGPGNEQFF
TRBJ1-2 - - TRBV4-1 TGCGCCAGCAGCCCCTCCATCGGCGCCCACCTAGGATACACCTTC CASSPSIGAHLGYTF
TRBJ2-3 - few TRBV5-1 TGCGCCAGCAGCCCGCCGAACTCCCCCGATACGCAGTATTTT CASSPPNSPDTQYF
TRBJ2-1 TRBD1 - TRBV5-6 TGTGCCAGCAGCCCTGGCAACCGGGACAGGGGACCCAATGAGCAGTTCTTC CASSPGNRDRGPNEQFF
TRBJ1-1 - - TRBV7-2 TGTGCCAGCAGCTTAGAGAGTACCCGGGGCACTGAAGCTTTCTTT CASSLESTRGTEAFF
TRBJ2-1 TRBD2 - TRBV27 TGTGCCAGCAGTGTAGCGGGCTTATCCACGGGTGAGCAGTTCTTC CASSVAGLSTGEQFF
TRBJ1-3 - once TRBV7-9 TGTGCCAGCAAATTGGAGTCGTGGGGAAACACCATATATTTT CASKLESWGNTIYF
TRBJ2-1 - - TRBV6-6 TGTGCCAGCAGCAAGACTGACTACAATGAGCAGTTCTTC CASSKTDYNEQFF
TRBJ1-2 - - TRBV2 TGTGCCAGCAGTGAAGCGCTTTGGGGCCGCGGCTACACCTTC CASSEALWGRGYTF
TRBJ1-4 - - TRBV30 TGTGCCTGGAGTGGGTTTCACAATAATGAAAAACTGTTTTTT CAWSGFHNNEKLFF
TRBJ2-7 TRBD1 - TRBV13 TGTGCCAGCAGCTCGACAGGGTACACTCTCGTGCAGTACTTC CASSSTGYTLVQYF
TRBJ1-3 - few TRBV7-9 TGTGCCAGCAGTCCGCCTATCTCTGGAAACACCATATATTTT CASSPPISGNTIYF
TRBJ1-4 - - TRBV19 TGTGCCAGTAGTATGACTGCAACTAATGAAAAACTGTTTTTT CASSMTATNEKLFF
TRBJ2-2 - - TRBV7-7 TGTGCTAGCAGCTTAACGGACTGGAACACCGGGGAGCTGCTTTTT CASSLTDWNTGELLF
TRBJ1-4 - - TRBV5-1 TGCGCCAGCAGCCAAGACATCCCTGCAACTAATGAAAAACTGTTTTTT CASSQDIPATNEKLFF
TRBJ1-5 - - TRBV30 TGTGCCTGGAGTGTACGCAAGGACTCGACGCGGACAGCTCATCAGCCCCAGCATTTT CAWSVRKDSTRTAHQPQHF
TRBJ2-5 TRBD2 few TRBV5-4 TGTGCCAGCAGCGTGAGCGGGAGTGAGACCCAGTACTTC CASSVSGSETQYF
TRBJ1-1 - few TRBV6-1 TGTGCCAGCAGCCTAGGCAGGGCCGGTGGGGCTGAAGCTTTCTTT CASSLGRAGGAEAFF
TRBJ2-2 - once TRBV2 TGTGCCAGCGCCCCTTGGGGCAGGGAGGCATTAAACACCGGGGAGCTGTTTTTT CASAPWGREALNTGELFF
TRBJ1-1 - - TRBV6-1 TGTGCCAGCAGTGAAGCGCGCGGGGGACTGAACACTGAAGCTTTCTTT CASSEARGGLNTEAFF
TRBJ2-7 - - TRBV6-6 TGTGCCAGCAGTCCGGGGGCCTACGAGCAGTACTTC CASSPGAYEQYF
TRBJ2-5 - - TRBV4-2 TGTGCCAGCAGCCAGGTCACTAGCACCCGGTTGGCCCAGTACTTC CASSQVTSTRLAQYF
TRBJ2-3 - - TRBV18 TGTGCCAGCTCACCGGGCACTGGGGATACGCAGTATTTT CASSPGTGDTQYF
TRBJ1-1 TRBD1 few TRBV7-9 TGTGCCAGCAGCCCGAGACAGGGGAACACTGAAGCTTTCTTT CASSPRQGNTEAFF
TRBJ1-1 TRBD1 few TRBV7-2 TGTGCCAGCAGGGTCACAGGGGGTACTGAAGCTTTCTTT CASRVTGGTEAFF
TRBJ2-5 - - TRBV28 TGTGCCAGCAGTTTTGGGGCCCGTAGTGGGGAGACCCAGTACTTC CASSFGARSGETQYF
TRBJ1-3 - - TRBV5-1 TGCGCCAGCAGGCACGGCTCTGGAAACACCATATATTTT CASRHGSGNTIYF
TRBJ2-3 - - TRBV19 TGTGCCACCAGTTGGGGCTCGGCTAGCACAGATACGCAGTATTTT CATSWGSASTDTQYF
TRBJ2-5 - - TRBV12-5 TGTGCTAGTGCCATGGATAGCGAGACCCAGTACTTC CASAMDSETQYF
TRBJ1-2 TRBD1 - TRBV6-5 TGTGCCTCCTGCCGACAGGGGGCGACTGGCTACACCTTC CASCRQGATGYTF
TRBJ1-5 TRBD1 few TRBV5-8 TGTGCCAGCAGCTTGGACAGGGGGGACAATCAGCCCCAGCATTTT CASSLDRGDNQPQHF
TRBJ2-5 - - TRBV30 TGTGCCTGGAGTTTGGGTTGGGAGCAGTACTTC CAWSLGWEQYF
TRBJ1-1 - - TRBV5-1 TGCGCCAGCAGCTTGGAAGCAGGGCTGTTTGCTGAAGCTTTCTTT CASSLEAGLFAEAFF
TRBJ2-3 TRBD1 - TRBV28 TGTGCCAGCAGCCACGAGGACAGGGGGTCAGATACGCAGTATTTT CASSHEDRGSDTQYF
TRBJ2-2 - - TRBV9 TGTGCCAGCAGCGTAACTAGTCGCACCGGGGAGCTGTTTTTT CASSVTSRTGELFF
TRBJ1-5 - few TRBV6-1 TGTGCCAGCAGTGAAATCGGACACCTCAATCAGCCCCAGCATTTT CASSEIGHLNQPQHF
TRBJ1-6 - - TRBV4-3 TGCGCCAGCAGCCAAGAACACAGACGTAATTCACCCCTCCACTTT CASSQEHRRNSPLHF
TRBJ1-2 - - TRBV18 TGTGCCAGCTCACCGGAATCGTCGGGTGGTGGCTACACCTTC CASSPESSGGGYTF
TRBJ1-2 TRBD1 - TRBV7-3 TGTGCCAGCAGCCGAGGTGGGACAGCCAAGGAAAAGGGCTACACCTTC CASSRGGTAKEKGYTF
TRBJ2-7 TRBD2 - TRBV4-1 TGCGCCAGCAGCCGGGGGACTAGCGGGAACCCCAACGAGCAGTACTTC CASSRGTSGNPNEQYF
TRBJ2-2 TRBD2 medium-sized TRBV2 TGTGCCAGCAGAGATACTAGCGGGACCGGGGAGCTGTTTTTT CASRDTSGTGELFF
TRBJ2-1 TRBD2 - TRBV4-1 TGCGCCAGCAGCCAAGATCCGGCTAGCGGCTTGCAGTTCTTC CASSQDPASGLQFF
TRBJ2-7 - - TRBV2 TGTGCCAGCAGTGAAGCGGGGCGGGGGACATTGGACTACGAGCAGTACTTC CASSEAGRGTLDYEQYF
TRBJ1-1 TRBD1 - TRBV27 TGTGCCAGCAGTTTATCAGGACAGGGCCCGAACACTGAAGCTTTCTTT CASSLSGQGPNTEAFF
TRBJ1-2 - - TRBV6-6 TGTGCCAGCAGTTACCCAGGGGACTATGGCTACACCTTC CASSYPGDYGYTF
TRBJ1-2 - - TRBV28 TGTGCCAGCAGTTTACTGGGGAGCGGTGGCTACACCTTC CASSLLGSGGYTF
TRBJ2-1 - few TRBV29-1 TGCAGCGTTGAAGAAGGGGGAAGCTCCTACAATGAGCAGTTCTTC CSVEEGGSSYNEQFF
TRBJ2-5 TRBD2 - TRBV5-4 TGTGCCAGCAGCTATAGGCGGGGGATCCAAGAGACCCAGTACTTC CASSYRRGIQETQYF
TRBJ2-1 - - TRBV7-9 TGTGCCAGCAGCTTCCTACAGGGTCCCCCTTACAATGAGCAGTTCTTC CASSFLQGPPYNEQFF
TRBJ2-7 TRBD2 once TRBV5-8 TGTGCCAGCAGCGCCAGCGGGAGGGGGATCTACGAGCAGTACTTC CASSASGRGIYEQYF